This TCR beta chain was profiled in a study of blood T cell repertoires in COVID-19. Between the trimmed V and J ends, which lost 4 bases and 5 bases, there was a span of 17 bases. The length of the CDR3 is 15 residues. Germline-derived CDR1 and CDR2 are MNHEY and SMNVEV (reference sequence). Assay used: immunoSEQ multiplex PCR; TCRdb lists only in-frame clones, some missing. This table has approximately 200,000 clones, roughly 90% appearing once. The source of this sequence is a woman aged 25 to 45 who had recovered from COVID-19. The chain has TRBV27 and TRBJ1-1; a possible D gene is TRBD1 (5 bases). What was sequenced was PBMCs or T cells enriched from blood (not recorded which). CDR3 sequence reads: CASSSYLAGVTEAFF. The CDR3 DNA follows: TGTGCCAGCAGTTCCTATTTAGCGGGGGTTACTGAAGCTTTCTTT.